What follows describes a single TCR beta chain. Its specificity is unknown. Carrying UMI labels, the TRB cDNA libraries were prepared through 5' RACE. For each CDR3 protein, TCRdb gives one entry from its re-call of the 5' RACE reads, without DNA. The listing records about 92,000 distinct CDR3 sequences. These data belong to a study of CXCR3-negative and CXCR3-positive naive CD8 T cells. All CD8+ T cell subsets were sorted in triplicate at fewer than 350,000 cells each. Study outcomes and limitations: Comparably high diversity was seen in both naive subsets, and much lower diversity in memory CD8+ cells. Higher TRB CDR3 hydrophobicity marked CXCR3-positive naive cells relative to CXCR3-negative naive cells.

This CDR3 is built from 14 residues. Germline V gene data show CDR1 as MDHEN and CDR2 as SYDVKM. This chain connects TRBV28 to TRBJ2-7; checking the TCRdb D call of TRBD1 is not possible without DNA. This receptor was taken from a human donor in good health. Some clones in this sample may be carry-over from other donors' samples. The sample taken for sequencing was naive CXCR3+ CD8+ T cells from blood. Subset defined: CD45RO-CCR7+CD27+CD95- naive CD8+ T cells expressing CXCR3 (TNR3+). CDR3 region: CAISPPGQGYEQYF. The complete variable domain, with remaining parts taken from reference TRBV28 and TRBJ2-7, reads DVKVTQSSRYLVKRTGEKVFLECVQDMDHENMFWYRQDPGLGLRLIYFSYDVKMKEKGDIPEGYSVSREKKERFSLILESASTNQTSMYLCAISPPGQGYEQYFGPGTRLTVT.